This T cell receptor (beta chain) was recorded in a study of OX40 agonist ivuxolimab in advanced cancers. Study as a whole: Two patients with cutaneous melanoma and one with hepatocellular carcinoma, three in total, showed partial responses.

The ends were cut back, 4 bases at V and 13 bases at J, with 17 bases in the middle. Germline V CDR1 and CDR2: SNHLY, FYNNEI. This CDR3 comprises 13 residues. Worth noting for this clone: What it binds is unknown.

General study findings and limits: On average, a greater number of expanded clones characterised CD8+ T cells relative to CD4+. Blood T cells, both CD4+ and CD8+, expanded clonally by week 6 at 0.1 to 3.0 mg/kg. The study did not work out the antigen specificity of the expanded peripheral T cells.

Here immunoSEQ multiplex PCR was the method, and the copy in TCRdb shows in-frame clones only, minus some. The profile shows some 81,000 clones, around 83% of them singletons. The receptor comes from an adult with an advanced solid tumor such as melanoma, head and neck, liver or kidney cancer. This specimen consisted of CD4+ or CD8+ T cells sorted from blood, obtained in a trial of the OX40 agonist ivuxolimab. The chain recombines TRBV2 with TRBJ2-1; D is perhaps TRBD1 or TRBD2 (5 bases each). The CDR3 DNA reads as TGTGCCAGCAGTGTACGGGGACCCCCTACCCAGTTCTTC. Translating it yields CASSVRGPPTQFF. The entire variable domain, with the rest obtained from reference TRBV2 and TRBJ2-1, is as follows: EPEVTQTPSHQVTQMGQEVILRCVPISNHLYFYWYRQILGQKVEFLVSFYNNEISEKSEIFDDQFSVERPDGSNFTLKIRSTKLEDSAMYFCASSVRGPPTQFFGPGTRLTVL.